This is a list of T cell receptor beta chains from one sample in a study of blood T cell repertoires in COVID-19. The repertoire was sequenced with immunoSEQ multiplex PCR; TCRdb's copy has only in-frame clones and lacks some. The data hold more than 300,000 clones, with about 90% observed a single time. Sequencing was performed on peripheral blood. These receptors were collected from a woman in her 30s with COVID-19, enrolled during active disease. Both conserved end residues are part of each CDR3. Each record gives: clone size, V gene, D gene, J gene, CDR3 DNA, CDR3 protein. The D gene is left open where the match is weak. Clone size is not always given. Where it is, it says once, few, many or a class for expanded clones.

.	TRBV4-2	.	TRBJ2-1	TGTGCCAGCAGCCAAGAGGATTTCGGAGGCCAAATCTTCAATGAGCAGTTCTTC	CASSQEDFGGQIFNEQFF
.	TRBV28	TRBD1	TRBJ1-5	TGTGCCAGCAGATTACAGGGGGCCATGGGCAATCAGCCCCAGCATTTT	CASRLQGAMGNQPQHF
.	TRBV19	.	TRBJ1-1	TGTGCCAGTAGACCTCCTTGGGGAGACACTGAAGCTTTCTTT	CASRPPWGDTEAFF
once	TRBV7-2	.	TRBJ2-6	TGTGCCAGCAGCTTAGCATATTCCTCTGGGGCCAACGTCCTGACTTTC	CASSLAYSSGANVLTF
.	TRBV4-3	TRBD1	TRBJ1-2	TGCGCCAGCAGCCAAGACGGGACAGGATTCCTTGGGGGCTACACCTTC	CASSQDGTGFLGGYTF
.	TRBV29-1	.	TRBJ1-2	TGCAGCGGGGGAGGGGCCCCAAACTATGGCTACACCTTC	CSGGGAPNYGYTF
.	TRBV13	.	TRBJ2-1	TGTGCCAGCAGCCAAAAGAGATCGGACAATGAGCAGTTCTTC	CASSQKRSDNEQFF
.	TRBV19	TRBD1	TRBJ1-2	TGTGCCACCGGACAGGGAAGCTATGGCTACACCTTC	CATGQGSYGYTF
.	TRBV5-1	.	TRBJ1-1	TGCGCCAGCAGCTTGTCTCCGAGTGGGGGGAGCGAAGCTTTCTTT	CASSLSPSGGSEAFF
.	TRBV7-2	TRBD1	TRBJ1-5	TGTGCCAGCAGCTTAGACGGACAGGGTCGCAATCAGCCCCAGCATTTT	CASSLDGQGRNQPQHF
once	TRBV7-8	.	TRBJ1-1	TGTGCCAGCAGCTCCCCCGGGACACTTAAAGGTCGGAACACTGAAGCTTTCTTT	CASSSPGTLKGRNTEAFF
.	TRBV3-1/TRBV3-2	.	TRBJ1-2	TGTGCCAGCAGCCAAGAACAGTATGGCTACACCTTC	CASSQEQYGYTF
.	TRBV10-3	.	TRBJ1-2	TGTGCCATCAGTCCCGCTATCGACTATGGCTACACCTTC	CAISPAIDYGYTF
.	TRBV29-1	TRBD1	TRBJ2-1	TGCAGCACCTCGGGACAGGGCGTTTACAATGAGCAGTTCTTC	CSTSGQGVYNEQFF
.	TRBV28	TRBD1	TRBJ2-2	TGTGCCAGCAGTCCAAGCCCCGGGACAGGGGTGGGCATGAACACCGGGGAGCTGTTTTTT	CASSPSPGTGVGMNTGELFF
.	TRBV5-1	.	TRBJ2-1	TGCGCCAGCAGCTTGGGGTGGGAGCGATCCTACAATGAGCAGTTCTTC	CASSLGWERSYNEQFF
few	TRBV6-6	.	TRBJ2-5	TGTGCCAGCAGCCTTGAGGGGGGGGCCGGGGAGACCCAGTACTTC	CASSLEGGAGETQYF
.	TRBV2	.	TRBJ1-6	TGTGCCAGCAAATGGCAGGGGAGTTCACCCCTCCACTTT	CASKWQGSSPLHF
.	TRBV4-1	TRBD1	TRBJ1-3	TGCGCCAGCAGCCAAGGAAGGGGGCAATATGTCAGGGGTGGAAACACCATATATTTT	CASSQGRGQYVRGGNTIYF
.	TRBV5-4	.	TRBJ1-2	TGTGCCAGCAGCAGTGATGGGCTCCCCTATGGCTACACCTTC	CASSSDGLPYGYTF
.	TRBV5-6	.	TRBJ2-7	TGTGCCAGCAGCTTGGCCGGACAGCGTCTCCTTGGCGAGCAGTACTTC	CASSLAGQRLLGEQYF
.	TRBV29-1	TRBD1	TRBJ1-2	TGCAGCGCCCCCGGGACAGGGGGTTGGGGCTACACCTTC	CSAPGTGGWGYTF
.	TRBV5-5	.	TRBJ1-5	TGTGCCAGCAGCTTGACAGGTACCAATCAGCCCCAGCATTTT	CASSLTGTNQPQHF
.	TRBV5-1	.	TRBJ2-3	TGCGCCAGCAGCTTGGGGGACTGGAGCACAGATACGCAGTATTTT	CASSLGDWSTDTQYF